The T cell receptor (beta chain) described here comes from a study of T cells in localized non-small cell lung cancer. Trimming at V came to 1 base and at J to 8 bases, leaving 1 base not matched to a gene. Per germline, CDR1 SEHNR and CDR2 FQNEAQ (reference sequence). The CDR3 totals 15 residues. Sequencing used immunoSEQ multiplex PCR; TCRdb keeps in-frame clones, though not all of them. The data hold about 25,000 clones, with 75% to 90% observed a single time. Study conclusions and caveats: There were a median around 53 of the top 100 tumor clones appearing in adjacent lung. Elevated circulating T cell density in blood was associated with longer overall survival. Tumor showed lower T cell clonality than uninvolved adjacent lung, where it was highest. Heterogeneity within the tumor remains possible, as just one region underwent sequencing.

Regarding this clone: Antigen unknown.

The input for sequencing was peripheral blood, taken before any cancer treatment. The clonotype comes from a female donor older than 55 with stage I lung adenocarcinoma. This chain joins TRBV7-9 and TRBJ2-1, with 14 positions matching TRBD2. The CDR3 DNA sequence: TGTGCCAGCAGCTTAGGACTAGCGGGAGGGGATGAGCAGTTCTTC. Translating gives CASSLGLAGGDEQFF.